The 28 T cell receptor beta chains in this list originate from one sample, sequenced in a study of T-cell reconstitution after alpha-beta-depleted transplantation in children. Unique molecular identifiers were built into the TCRbeta library. TCRdb re-called the PCR reads through MiXCR, storing one row per CDR3 protein. The sample lists more than 250,000 distinct CDR3 sequences, about a tenth occurring once. This specimen consisted of PBMCs from the stem cell graft donor, obtained from the stem cell graft. The receptors were sampled from a human donor who donated a stem cell graft to a child with SCID.

This clonotype was found many times. This chain uses TRBV6-5 with TRBJ2-7; perhaps TRBD2 as D (6 bases). CDR1 is MNHEY, CDR2 SVGAGI, per germline. Between the trimmed V and J ends, which lost 3 bases and 1 base, there was a span of 10 bases. The length of the CDR3 is 14 residues. CDR3 coding DNA: TGTGCCAGCAGTTATTCAGGGAGGTCCTACGAGCAGTACTTC. Residues: CASSYSGRSYEQYF.

In DNA form, the CDR3 reads TGTGCCACCAGGGTAGCGGGGGGTTACAATGAGCAGTTCTTC. Residues: CATRVAGGYNEQFF. The gene calls are TRBV10-3 and TRBJ2-1; 10 bases line up with TRBD2. Trimming cost V 10 bases and J 4 bases; bases outside gene matches: 7. Per germline, CDR1 ENHRY and CDR2 SYGVKD. This CDR3 spans 14 amino acids.

This chain uses TRBV11-2 with TRBJ2-5; 11 bases line up with TRBD2. This CDR3 spans 16 amino acids. CDR1 SGHAT and CDR2 FQNNGV come from the germline V gene. V gave up 1 base and J gave up 5 bases; unmatched junction bases: 6. CDR3 DNA sequence: TGTGCCAGCAGCTTAGTCACTAGCGGGGGAGGGGAGACCCAGTACTTC. This codes for CASSLVTSGGGETQYF.

The J gene is TRBJ2-6, the V gene TRBV5-1; weak D call: TRBD2 (7 bases). CDR1 is SGHRS, CDR2 YFSETQ, per germline. The CDR3 spans 18 residues. V lost 0 bases to trimming and J lost 0 bases, with 13 bases between them. This CDR3 is CASSLVGGRNSGANVLTF. The CDR3 DNA is TGCGCCAGCAGCTTGGTGGGGGGGCGAAACTCTGGGGCCAACGTCCTGACTTTC.

This clonotype was seen more than once but under ten times. The rearrangement joins TRBV27 to TRBJ2-7; TRBD1 aligns across 8 bases. CDR3 size: 17 residues. The germline V gene has CDR1 MNHEY and CDR2 SMNVEV (reference sequence). J was trimmed by 4 bases and V by 6 bases; bases with no gene match: 17. CDR3 DNA: TGTGCCAGCAGCAACTCCGGCCACAGGGGGAATAAGTACGAGCAGTACTTC. Encoded protein: CASSNSGHRGNKYEQYF.

The chain combines TRBV10-3 with TRBJ1-2; 10 bases are a match to TRBD1. Germline values: CDR1 ENHRY, CDR2 SYGVKD. The CDR3 sequence is 15 residues long. J gave up 5 bases and V 7 bases, and 10 bases lay outside the gene matches. CDR3 bases: TGTGCCATCACTCGACAGGGGGCTCTCGATTATGGCTACACCTTC. Residues: CAITRQGALDYGYTF.

This clonotype appeared a few times. The chain links TRBV19 to TRBJ2-1; 11 positions match TRBD2. Per germline, CDR1 LNHDA and CDR2 SQIVND (reference sequence). V lost 5 bases and J lost 7; bases outside the gene matches: 7. The CDR3 is made up of 15 amino acids. The CDR3: CASSPVAGGLNEQFF. For the CDR3, the DNA is TGTGCCAGTAGTCCGGTAGCGGGGGGGCTTAATGAGCAGTTCTTC.

The rearrangement links TRBV12-3 or TRBV12-4 to TRBJ2-7, with 7 nucleotides matching TRBD2. The CDR3 length is 16 residues. The ends lost 3 bases at V and 3 bases at J; junction bases unmatched: 11. DNA of the CDR3: TGTGCCAGCAGTTTTAGCGGGTTTGGGCTCTACTACGAGCAGTACTTC. The encoded protein is CASSFSGFGLYYEQYF.

In its sample, this clonotype was seen a few times. V and J are TRBV10-3 and TRBJ2-7; possibly TRBD1 for D (6 bases). V lost 3 bases to trimming and J lost 3 bases, with 12 bases between them. The V gene's germline CDR1 is ENHRY and CDR2 SYGVKD. The CDR3 runs to 14 residues. Here the CDR3 DNA reads TGTGCCATCAGTGAACCCGGGACAATCTACGAGCAGTACTTC. As protein: CAISEPGTIYEQYF.

This chain's CDR3 is CASSARTGNTEAFF. The CDR3 coding sequence is TGTGCCAGCAGCGCCCGGACAGGGAACACTGAAGCTTTCTTT. This rearrangement joins TRBV7-9 to TRBJ1-1; TRBD1 matches 7 bases. Per the germline V gene, CDR1 is SEHNR and CDR2 is FQNEAQ (reference sequence). J gave up 1 base and V 5 bases, and 4 bases lay outside the gene matches. CDR3 length equals 14 residues.

This clonotype turned up a few times. This sequence joins TRBV6-5 and TRBJ2-2; D remains ambiguous. Per germline, CDR1 MNHEY and CDR2 SVGAGI. The CDR3 runs 15 residues. Trimming left V 2 bases short and J 0 bases short, with 7 bases between. The CDR3 sequence: CASSYGLSNTGELFF. DNA for the CDR3: TGTGCCAGCAGTTACGGGCTCTCGAACACCGGGGAGCTGTTTTTT.

This sequence joins TRBV5-1 and TRBJ1-1; D possibly corresponds to TRBD1 (5 bases). Trimming took off 7 bases at V and 2 bases at J, with 27 bases between the two ends. This CDR3 region has 18 residues. Germline CDR1 reads SGHRS; CDR2 reads YFSETQ. The CDR3, as DNA: TGCGCCAGCGGTGGCCGGGGCAGGGAGTTGGGGATAAACACTGAAGCTTTCTTT. Amino acid sequence: CASGGRGRELGINTEAFF.

On this clonotype: One base away lies a much larger clone, so this may be a sequencing read error. The V gene is TRBV11-3, the J gene TRBJ2-5, with no clear D. Germline V lookup: CDR1 SGHNT, CDR2 YENEEA. The V end was cut by 1 base, the J end by 0 bases, with 3 bases between. The length of the CDR3 is 13 residues. The chain's CDR3 is CASSLVHQETQYF. In DNA form, the CDR3 reads TGTGCCAGCAGCTTAGTCCACCAAGAGACCCAGTACTTC.

This clonotype was observed a handful of times. The V and J genes are TRBV10-3 and TRBJ2-1; 10 bases align to TRBD2. V dropped 6 bases and J dropped 9; count of bases not matched to a gene: 14. The CDR3 consists of 16 residues. CDR1 ENHRY and CDR2 SYGVKD come from the germline V gene. The CDR3 is CAISGPGTSAPGEQFF. The CDR3 coding sequence is TGTGCCATCAGCGGACCGGGGACTAGCGCCCCTGGTGAGCAGTTCTTC.

V and J are TRBV5-6 and TRBJ2-5, with D maybe TRBD1 (8 bases). CDR1 and CDR2 from the germline V gene are SGHDT and YYEEEE. CDR3 length equals 15 residues. Trimming shortened V by 4 bases and J by 5 bases, and 18 bases separated the two germline ends. Here the CDR3 reads CASSVTGGVLETQYF. For the CDR3, the DNA is TGTGCCAGCAGCGTAACAGGGGGGGTCCTCGAGACCCAGTACTTC.

In its sample, this clonotype was seen many times. The chain recombines TRBV7-8 with TRBJ2-3; possible D gene TRBD1, 5 bases. The germline V gene has CDR1 SGHVS and CDR2 FQNEAQ. V was cut by 2 bases and J by 4 bases, with 16 bases left in between. The CDR3 runs 16 residues. The DNA of the CDR3 is TGTGCCAGCAGCTTATATAGCAGGGTACAATCAGATACGCAGTATTTT. Translating gives CASSLYSRVQSDTQYF.

This clonotype has just one count. The germline gene is not matched at one end of the junction; a read error may be the cause. This rearrangement joins TRBV6-5 to TRBJ1-1; TRBD1 agrees at 7 bases. Germline assignment: CDR1 MNHEY and CDR2 SVGAGI. This CDR3 is built from 12 residues. The CDR3 bases are TGTGCCAGCAGCGGGTCCAGGGGGAGTTCACAATTT. Protein sequence: CASSGSRGSSQF.

Ten or more counts support this clonotype. The chain joins TRBV9 to TRBJ2-1, with D possibly matching TRBD1 (6 bases). The CDR3 has 15 amino acids. Trimming stripped 0 bases from V and 5 bases from J, with 12 bases between. Germline-derived CDR1 and CDR2 are SGDLS and YYNGEE. The CDR3 region has the DNA TGTGCCAGCAGCGTAGAGGACAGAGTCAACAATGAGCAGTTCTTC. Protein product: CASSVEDRVNNEQFF.

There are a few counts of this clonotype. The V gene is TRBV7-7, the J gene TRBJ2-5; possible D gene TRBD1, 5 bases. The CDR3 loop spans 14 amino acids. Germline CDR1 and CDR2: SSHAT and FNYEAQ (reference sequence). Trimming removed 1 base from V and 5 bases from J, with 11 bases in between. This chain's CDR3 is CASSLGTTLETQYF. CDR3 nucleotides: TGTGCCAGCAGCTTAGGGACAACTCTGGAGACCCAGTACTTC.

This clonotype was counted between two and nine times. This sequence joins TRBV4-2 and TRBJ1-3; TRBD1 is a possible D gene (6 bases). V lost 0 bases to trimming and J lost 0 bases, with 24 bases between them. This CDR3 has 21 residues. The germline CDR1 and CDR2 sequences are LGHNA and YNFKEQ. The CDR3 sequence: CASSQEFQGRGSISSGNTIYF. For the CDR3, the DNA is TGTGCCAGCAGCCAAGAATTCCAGGGCAGGGGAAGCATTAGCTCTGGAAACACCATATATTTT.

This clonotype was seen only a few times. The chain employs TRBV24-1 and TRBJ2-1, with 9 bases identical to TRBD1. The CDR3 runs 16 residues. Per germline, CDR1 KGHDR and CDR2 SFDVKD. V was pared by 3 bases and J by 3 bases, with 5 bases of the junction left unmatched. The CDR3 spells CATSDRTGVGYNEQFF. CDR3 in DNA: TGTGCCACCAGTGATAGGACAGGGGTCGGCTACAATGAGCAGTTCTTC.

The V call is TRBV2, the J call TRBJ2-3; 8 nucleotides match TRBD2. CDR1 is SNHLY, CDR2 FYNNEI, per germline. The CDR3 has 15 amino acids. J lost 1 base, V lost 4 bases, and 4 bases had no gene match. The CDR3 region has the DNA TGTGCCAGCAGTGCCCGGGGGGGGGGCACAGATACGCAGTATTTT. Translated, it gives CASSARGGGTDTQYF.

This clonotype was seen just once. This sequence joins TRBV10-3 and TRBJ2-2; the D gene is possibly TRBD2 (6 bases). The CDR3 sequence is 16 residues long. Looked up from germline, CDR1 is ENHRY and CDR2 is SYGVKD. With 0 bases removed from V and 5 bases from J, the gap between germline ends came to 13 bases. This CDR3 reads CAISESRAGNTGELFF. The CDR3, as DNA: TGTGCCATCAGTGAGTCGAGGGCGGGGAATACCGGGGAGCTGTTTTTT.

This clonotype occurred a few times. The genes are TRBV29-1 and TRBJ2-2, with 7 nucleotides matching TRBD1. This CDR3 contains 13 residues. V was clipped by 5 bases and J by 0 bases; unmatched bases: 0. The germline V gene has CDR1 SQVTM and CDR2 ANQGSEA. CDR3: CSVQGANTGELFF. CDR3 DNA: TGCAGCGTTCAGGGGGCGAACACCGGGGAGCTGTTTTTT.

This clonotype was counted between two and nine times. The chain recombines TRBV27 with TRBJ1-6; TRBD1 aligns across 9 bases. The germline CDR1 and CDR2 sequences are MNHEY and SMNVEV (reference sequence). The CDR3 is made up of 14 amino acids. V lost 4 bases to trimming and J lost 8 bases; unmatched junction nucleotides: 3. CDR3 nucleotides: TGTGCCAGCAGTTGGACAGGGGAGTATTCACCCCTCCACTTT. This encodes CASSWTGEYSPLHF.

This clonotype occurred a few times. The V and J genes are TRBV6-1 and TRBJ2-6; TRBD1 or TRBD2 may be the D gene (5 bases each). CDR3 length: 19 amino acids. Germline CDR1 MNHNS, CDR2 SASEGT. The V end lost 4 bases, the J end lost 4 bases, and 23 bases lay between the germline ends. The CDR3: CASSVNTGTALRGANVLTF. The CDR3 nucleotides read TGTGCCAGCAGTGTAAACACCGGGACGGCTTTACGGGGGGCCAACGTCCTGACTTTC.

The chain is built from TRBV14 and TRBJ2-7; possible D gene TRBD1, 6 bases. CDR1 and CDR2 from the germline V gene are SGHDN and FVKESK. The germline V and J ends were trimmed by 3 bases and 2 bases, with 11 bases remaining between them. This CDR3 is built from 14 residues. The CDR3 here is CASSQPGHPYEQYF. The CDR3 coding sequence is TGTGCCAGCAGCCAGCCGGGACATCCCTACGAGCAGTACTTC.

This clonotype was seen a few times. This chain uses TRBV3-1 with TRBJ1-1; the D is unclear. The CDR3 runs to 13 residues. Germline assignment: CDR1 LGHDT and CDR2 YNNKEL (reference sequence). Trimming took 2 bases from V and 6 from J, leaving 10 bases between them. CDR3 region: CASSQTGRPEAFF. In nucleotides, the CDR3 is TGTGCCAGCAGCCAAACGGGCAGGCCTGAAGCTTTCTTT. The full variable domain, rest sourced from reference TRBV3-1 and TRBJ1-1, is DTAVSQTPKYLVTQMGNDKSIKCEQNLGHDTMYWYKQDSKKFLKIMFSYNNKELIINETVPNRFSPKSPDKAHLNLHINSLELGDSAVYFCASSQTGRPEAFFGQGTRLTVV.